The present T cell receptor (beta chain) was sequenced within a study of spatial heterogeneity in lung cancer (dated by TCRdb to the late 2010s). As for the study more broadly: Beta-chain transcripts were consistently detected in greater numbers than alpha-chain transcripts, which likely reflects a higher abundance of beta-chain transcripts. TCR repertoire features were related to nonsynonymous mutation counts determined by whole-exome sequencing of tumor tissue. In the raw uncorrected reads, each unique combination of TCR and UMI appeared more than ten times on average. Both alpha and beta chains were TCR-sequenced in approximately 220 tumor regions, approximately 64 matched nontumor lung samples and 55 to 60 PBMC samples obtained at surgery. TCR transcript counts in tumor regions correlated strongly with a T cell transcriptional module score from matched bulk RNA-seq. In non-small cell lung cancer, the study quantitatively compared TCR alpha and beta repertoires across several tumor regions, matched nontumor lung, and blood. Study-level results and caveats: TCR-seq coverage of tumor T cells was estimated at only roughly 6.5% for alpha chains and 13% for beta chains. The tumor nonsynonymous mutation count correlated with the number of expanded alpha and beta TCRs within the tumor. Counts of ubiquitous and regional expanded TCRs correlated with counts of ubiquitous and regional nonsynonymous mutations, respectively. Additional single-cell paired TCR alpha and beta sequencing was considered necessary to confirm, at a functional level, the hypothesis that regional TCRs recognize regional mutations.

Concerning this clonotype itself: This receptor's antigen is unknown. No clone much larger than this one lies a single base away; base qualities are absent.

Library preparation employed 5' RACE. Sequencing relied on a NextSeq 500. To allow correction of PCR and sequencing errors, the TCR library protocol tagged every TCR cDNA molecule with a unique molecular identifier. The authors' pipeline ran thus. Decombinator tools were used for TCR identification, UMI-based error correction and CDR3 extraction. TCRs above a frequency of 2 per 1,000, corresponding to the top 1% of the tumor frequency distribution, were defined as expanded. Expanded tumor TCRs statistically deemed absent (corrected P<0.05) from at least one tumor region were classed as regional, and all other expanded tumor TCRs were classed as ubiquitous. Rényi diversity was computed with the R vegan package after subsampling each repertoire 100 times to 5,000 TCRs. CDR3 similarity networks were constructed using string-kernel similarity of amino acid triplets, with links drawn between CDR3s whose pairwise similarity was above 0.82. TCRdb's own reprocessing of the public reads used fastp at Q25 and MiXCR and kept productive beta chains. A single entry per CDR3 protein holds the most common genes and DNA from its merged rows. The V and J calls here are based on TCRdb, not the publication. The sample profile shows about 10,000 distinct CDR3 sequences; about 12% of them were found once. The ten largest clones capture roughly 12% of the sample.

The meaning of the sample's time point label: sample taken at primary tumor resection. Samples were obtained from approximately 72 patients with early-stage, untreated non-small cell lung cancer from the lung TRACERx cohort. Whole RNA extracted from tumor and nontumor lung tissue, or from cryopreserved PBMC samples, was used for TCR sequencing without cell sorting. Patients were selected for TCR sequencing only if sufficient RNA was available from at least two tumor regions. Before selection, tumor and adjacent nontumor lung specimens were reviewed by a lung pathologist. The receptor's source is a female donor with early-stage non-small cell lung cancer. The sample consisted of lung tumor tissue, taken at surgery.

The DNA is TGTGCCAGCAGTACGTCTACGGATACGCAGTATTTT. Translated, it gives CASSTSTDTQYF. This sequence uses TRBV12-3 or TRBV12-4 and TRBJ2-3; too little of a D gene remains to name it. The junction carries 9 bases between V and J, which are trimmed by 5 bases and 6 bases respectively. There are 12 amino acids in the CDR3, from cysteine to phenylalanine inclusive. Only the CDR3 region is kept as DNA, spanning 36 bases read in frame from base 1.